This T cell receptor beta chain emerged from a study of blood T cell repertoires in COVID-19. Only in-frame clones appear in the TCRdb table, and some are missing; sequencing was by immunoSEQ multiplex PCR. This sample has 200,000 to 250,000 clones, with approximately 80% found just once. Germline V CDR1 and CDR2: PRHDT, FYEKMQ (reference sequence). The CDR3 extends over 13 amino acids. Trimming removed 3 bases from V and 7 bases from J, with 13 bases in between. The source is a man aged 60-69 years who had recovered from COVID-19. Material for sequencing was PBMCs or T cells enriched from blood (not recorded which). This chain joins TRBV13 and TRBJ2-7; a weak D match, TRBD2 (5 bases). In nucleotides, the CDR3 is TGTGCCAGCAGCTTCCGGGATTACTGGGAGCAGTACTTC. Protein sequence: CASSFRDYWEQYF. Based on the CDR3 plus reference TRBV13 and TRBJ2-7, the full variable domain is AAGVIQSPRHLIKEKRETATLKCYPIPRHDTVYWYQQGPGQDPQFLISFYEKMQSDKGSIPDRFSAQQFSDYHSELNMSSLELGDSALYFCASSFRDYWEQYFGPGTRLTVT.